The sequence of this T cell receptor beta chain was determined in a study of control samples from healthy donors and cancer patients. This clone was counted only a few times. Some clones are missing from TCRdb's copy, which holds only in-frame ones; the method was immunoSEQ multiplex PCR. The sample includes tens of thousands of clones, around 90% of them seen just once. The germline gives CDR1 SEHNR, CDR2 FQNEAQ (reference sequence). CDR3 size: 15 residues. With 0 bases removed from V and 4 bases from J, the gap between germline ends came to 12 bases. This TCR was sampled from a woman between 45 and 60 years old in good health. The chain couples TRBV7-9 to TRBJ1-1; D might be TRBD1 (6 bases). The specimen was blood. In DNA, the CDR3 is TGTGCCAGCAGCTTAGCGGGGGGGCTGGGCACTGAAGCTTTCTTT. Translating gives CASSLAGGLGTEAFF.